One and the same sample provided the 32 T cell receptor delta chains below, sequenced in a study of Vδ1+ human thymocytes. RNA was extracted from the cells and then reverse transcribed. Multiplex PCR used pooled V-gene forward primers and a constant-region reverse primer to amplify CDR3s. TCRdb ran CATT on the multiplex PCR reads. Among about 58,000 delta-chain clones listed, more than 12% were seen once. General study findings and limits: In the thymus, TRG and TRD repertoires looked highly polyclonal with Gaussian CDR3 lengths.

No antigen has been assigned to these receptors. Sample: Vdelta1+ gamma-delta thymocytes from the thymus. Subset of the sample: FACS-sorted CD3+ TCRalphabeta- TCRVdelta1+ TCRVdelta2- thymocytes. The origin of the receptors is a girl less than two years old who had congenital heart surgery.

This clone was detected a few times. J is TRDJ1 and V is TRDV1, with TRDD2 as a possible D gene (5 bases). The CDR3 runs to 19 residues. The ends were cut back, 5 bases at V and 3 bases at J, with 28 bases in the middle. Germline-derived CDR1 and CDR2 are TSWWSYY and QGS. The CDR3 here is CALGFDSRSMGLQSDKLIF. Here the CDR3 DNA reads TGTGCTCTTGGGTTCGATTCCCGATCGATGGGCCTACAATCCGATAAACTCATCTTT.

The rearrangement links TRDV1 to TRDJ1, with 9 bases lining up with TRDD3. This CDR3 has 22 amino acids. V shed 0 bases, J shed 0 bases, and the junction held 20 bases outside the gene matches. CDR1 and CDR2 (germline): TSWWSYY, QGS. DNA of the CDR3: TGTGCTCTTGGGGAACTAGGTGCCCCTCGGGGATACGCATTGTCGTACACCGATAAACTCATCTTT. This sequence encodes CALGELGAPRGYALSYTDKLIF.

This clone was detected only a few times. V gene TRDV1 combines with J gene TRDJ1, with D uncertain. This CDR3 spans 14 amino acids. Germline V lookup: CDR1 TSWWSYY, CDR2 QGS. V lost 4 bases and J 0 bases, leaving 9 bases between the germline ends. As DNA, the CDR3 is TGTGCTCTTGGGGCTTACGCGTACACCGATAAACTCATCTTT. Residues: CALGAYAYTDKLIF.

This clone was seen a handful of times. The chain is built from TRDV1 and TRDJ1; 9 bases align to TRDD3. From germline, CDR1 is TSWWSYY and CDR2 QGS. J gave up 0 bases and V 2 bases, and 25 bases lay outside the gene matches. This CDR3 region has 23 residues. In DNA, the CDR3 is TGTGCTCTTGGGGAAGTCAATTCCTACAAAGGACTTACTGGGGGACTGTACACCGATAAACTCATCTTT. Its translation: CALGEVNSYKGLTGGLYTDKLIF.

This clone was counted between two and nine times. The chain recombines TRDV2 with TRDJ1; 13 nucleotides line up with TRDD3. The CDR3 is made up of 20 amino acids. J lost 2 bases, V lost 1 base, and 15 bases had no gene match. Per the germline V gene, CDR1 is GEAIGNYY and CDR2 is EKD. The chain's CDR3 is CACDTWTRTGGYAITDKLIF. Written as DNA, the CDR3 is TGTGCCTGTGACACATGGACCCGTACTGGGGGATACGCAATTACCGATAAACTCATCTTT.

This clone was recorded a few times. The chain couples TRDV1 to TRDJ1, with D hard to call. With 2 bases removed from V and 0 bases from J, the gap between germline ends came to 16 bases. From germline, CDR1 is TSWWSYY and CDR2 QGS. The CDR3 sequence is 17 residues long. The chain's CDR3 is CALGESEPGFHTDKLIF. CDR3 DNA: TGTGCTCTTGGGGAATCCGAGCCAGGCTTTCACACCGATAAACTCATCTTT.

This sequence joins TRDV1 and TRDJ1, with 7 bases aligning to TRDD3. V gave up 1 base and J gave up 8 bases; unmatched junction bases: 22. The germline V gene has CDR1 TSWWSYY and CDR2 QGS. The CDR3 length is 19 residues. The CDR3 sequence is CALGEPYSRGIGGTRKLIF. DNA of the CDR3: TGTGCTCTTGGGGAACCATATTCCCGGGGGATCGGAGGGACCCGGAAACTCATCTTT.

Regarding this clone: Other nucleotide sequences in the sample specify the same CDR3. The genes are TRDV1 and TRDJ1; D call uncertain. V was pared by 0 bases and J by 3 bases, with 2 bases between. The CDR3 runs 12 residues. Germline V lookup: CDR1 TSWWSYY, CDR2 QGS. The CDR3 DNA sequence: TGTGCTCTTGGGGAACTCCCCGATAAACTCATCTTT. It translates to CALGELPDKLIF.

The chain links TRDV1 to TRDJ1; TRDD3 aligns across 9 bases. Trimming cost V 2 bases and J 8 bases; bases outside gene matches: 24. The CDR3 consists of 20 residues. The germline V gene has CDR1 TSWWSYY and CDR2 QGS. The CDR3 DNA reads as TGTGCTCTTGGGGAAGGACCCTTCCCACCTCTAAGACTGGGGGACCAAAAACTCATCTTT. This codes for CALGEGPFPPLRLGDQKLIF.

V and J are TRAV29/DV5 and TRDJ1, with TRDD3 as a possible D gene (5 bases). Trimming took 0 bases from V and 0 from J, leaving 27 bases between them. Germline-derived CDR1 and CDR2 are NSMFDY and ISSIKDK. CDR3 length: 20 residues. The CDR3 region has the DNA TGTGCAGCAAGCGCGACTACAGTAAGGGGGCCTCCCCCCTACACCGATAAACTCATCTTT. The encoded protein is CAASATTVRGPPPYTDKLIF.

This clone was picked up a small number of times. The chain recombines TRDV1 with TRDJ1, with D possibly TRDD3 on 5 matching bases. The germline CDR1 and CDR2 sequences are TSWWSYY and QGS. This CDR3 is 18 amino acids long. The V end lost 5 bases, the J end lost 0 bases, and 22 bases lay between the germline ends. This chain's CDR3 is CALGCRTRGGHYTDKLIF. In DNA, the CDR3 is TGTGCTCTTGGGTGCAGAACTCGGGGGGGCCATTACACCGATAAACTCATCTTT.

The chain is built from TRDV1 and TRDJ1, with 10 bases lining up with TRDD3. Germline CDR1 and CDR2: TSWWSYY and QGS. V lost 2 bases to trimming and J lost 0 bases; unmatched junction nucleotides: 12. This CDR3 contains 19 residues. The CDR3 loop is CALGEYLRLGDWYTDKLIF. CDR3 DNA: TGTGCTCTTGGGGAATATCTCCGACTGGGGGATTGGTACACCGATAAACTCATCTTT.

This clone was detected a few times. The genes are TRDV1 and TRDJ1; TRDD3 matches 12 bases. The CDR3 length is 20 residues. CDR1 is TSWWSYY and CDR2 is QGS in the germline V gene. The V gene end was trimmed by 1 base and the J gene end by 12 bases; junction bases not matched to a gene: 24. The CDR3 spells CALGERPLRGVILGDTKVIF. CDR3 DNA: TGTGCTCTTGGGGAACGTCCCCTGAGGGGGGTCATACTGGGGGATACCAAGGTCATCTTT.

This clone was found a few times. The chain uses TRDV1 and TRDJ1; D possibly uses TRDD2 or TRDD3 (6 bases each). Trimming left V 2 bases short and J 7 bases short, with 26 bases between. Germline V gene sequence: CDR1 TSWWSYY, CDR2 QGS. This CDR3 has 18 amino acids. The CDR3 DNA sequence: TGTGCTCTTGGGGAATCAGCGCCTTCCCGATGGGGGGCAATTAAACTCATCTTT. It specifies CALGESAPSRWGAIKLIF.

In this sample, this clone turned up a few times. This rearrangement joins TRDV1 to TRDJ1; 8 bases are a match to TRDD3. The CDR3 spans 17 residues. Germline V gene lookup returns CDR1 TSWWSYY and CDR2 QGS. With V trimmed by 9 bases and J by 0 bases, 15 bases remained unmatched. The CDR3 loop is CALIILGAPLYTDKLIF. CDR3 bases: TGTGCTCTCATTATACTGGGGGCTCCACTGTACACCGATAAACTCATCTTT.

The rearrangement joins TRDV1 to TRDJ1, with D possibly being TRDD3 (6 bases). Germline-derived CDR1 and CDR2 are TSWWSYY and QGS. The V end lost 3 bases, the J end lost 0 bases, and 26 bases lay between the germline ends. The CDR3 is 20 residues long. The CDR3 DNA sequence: TGTGCTCTTGGGGACCTAGGAAGCTTCCCCGACGCTGGGGACACCGATAAACTCATCTTT. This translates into CALGDLGSFPDAGDTDKLIF.

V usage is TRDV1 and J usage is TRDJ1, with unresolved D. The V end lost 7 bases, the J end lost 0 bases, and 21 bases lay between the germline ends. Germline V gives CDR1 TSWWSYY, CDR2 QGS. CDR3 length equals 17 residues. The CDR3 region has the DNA TGTGCTCTTGTACCAGGGACTACGTCGGGTTACACCGATAAACTCATCTTT. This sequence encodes CALVPGTTSGYTDKLIF.

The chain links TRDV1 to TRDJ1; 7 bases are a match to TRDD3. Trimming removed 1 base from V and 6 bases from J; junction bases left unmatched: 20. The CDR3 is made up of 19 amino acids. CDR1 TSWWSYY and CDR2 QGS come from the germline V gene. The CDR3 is CALGEPPLPVVTGDYKLIF. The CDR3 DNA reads TGTGCTCTTGGGGAACCCCCCTTACCGGTGGTTACTGGGGATTATAAACTCATCTTT.

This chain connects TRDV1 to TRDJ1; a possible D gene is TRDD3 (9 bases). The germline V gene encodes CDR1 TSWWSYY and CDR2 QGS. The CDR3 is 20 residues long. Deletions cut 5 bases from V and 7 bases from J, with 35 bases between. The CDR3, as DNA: TGTGCTCTTGGGCCACGGGCTAAGGCCTTCCTAATAGCGGGGGATACTAAACTCATCTTT. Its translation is CALGPRAKAFLIAGDTKLIF.

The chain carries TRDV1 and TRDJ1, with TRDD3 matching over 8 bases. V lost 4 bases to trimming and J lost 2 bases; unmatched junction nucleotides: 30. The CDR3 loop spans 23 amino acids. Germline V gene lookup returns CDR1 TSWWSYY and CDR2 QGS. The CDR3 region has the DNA TGTGCTCTTGGGGCCCTCTTCCCAACCCGACCGTACTGGGGGCCCAGAGGGACCGATAAACTCATCTTT. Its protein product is CALGALFPTRPYWGPRGTDKLIF.

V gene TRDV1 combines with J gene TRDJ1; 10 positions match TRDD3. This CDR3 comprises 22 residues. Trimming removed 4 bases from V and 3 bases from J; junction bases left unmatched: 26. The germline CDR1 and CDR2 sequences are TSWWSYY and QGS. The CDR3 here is CALGGHEGLLSGGYAFSDKLIF. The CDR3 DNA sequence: TGTGCTCTTGGGGGCCACGAAGGCCTACTCTCGGGGGGATACGCGTTTTCCGATAAACTCATCTTT.

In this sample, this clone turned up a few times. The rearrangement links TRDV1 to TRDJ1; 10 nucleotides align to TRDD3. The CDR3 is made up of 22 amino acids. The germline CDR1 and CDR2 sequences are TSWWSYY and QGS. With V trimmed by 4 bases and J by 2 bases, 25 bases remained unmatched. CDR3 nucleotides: TGTGCTCTTGGGGTCCGTCCGTGGCTGGGGGATATTTCGTGGACATTGACCGATAAACTCATCTTT. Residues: CALGVRPWLGDISWTLTDKLIF.

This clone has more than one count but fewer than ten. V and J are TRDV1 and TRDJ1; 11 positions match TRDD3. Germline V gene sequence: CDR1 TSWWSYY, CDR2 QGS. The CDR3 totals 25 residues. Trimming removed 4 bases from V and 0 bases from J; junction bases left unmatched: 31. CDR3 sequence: CALGGPYVGTEGLMGDTGYTDKLIF. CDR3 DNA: TGTGCTCTTGGGGGACCATATGTGGGGACCGAGGGTCTAATGGGGGATACGGGGTACACCGATAAACTCATCTTT.

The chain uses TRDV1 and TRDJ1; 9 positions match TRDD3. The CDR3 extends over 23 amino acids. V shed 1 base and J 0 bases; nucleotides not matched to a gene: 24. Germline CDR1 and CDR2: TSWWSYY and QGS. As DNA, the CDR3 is TGTGCTCTTGGGGAACCTCTCGAACGTGGACGTCACTGGGGGACTTCGTACACCGATAAACTCATCTTT. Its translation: CALGEPLERGRHWGTSYTDKLIF.

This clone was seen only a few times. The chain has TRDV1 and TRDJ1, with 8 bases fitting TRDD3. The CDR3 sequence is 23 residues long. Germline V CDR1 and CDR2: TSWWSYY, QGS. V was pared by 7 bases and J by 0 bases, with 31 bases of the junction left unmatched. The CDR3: CALDARGSGSKLGGAPYTDKLIF. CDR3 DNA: TGTGCTCTTGATGCGCGGGGTTCAGGCTCAAAACTGGGGGGTGCTCCGTACACCGATAAACTCATCTTT.

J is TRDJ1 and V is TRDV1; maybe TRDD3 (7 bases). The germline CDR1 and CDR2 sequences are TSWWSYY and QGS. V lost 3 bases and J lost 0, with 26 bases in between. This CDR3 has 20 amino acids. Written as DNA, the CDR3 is TGTGCTCTTGGGGAGAGCTTCCTCCCTGTACTGGGGATGTACACCGATAAACTCATCTTT. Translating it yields CALGESFLPVLGMYTDKLIF.

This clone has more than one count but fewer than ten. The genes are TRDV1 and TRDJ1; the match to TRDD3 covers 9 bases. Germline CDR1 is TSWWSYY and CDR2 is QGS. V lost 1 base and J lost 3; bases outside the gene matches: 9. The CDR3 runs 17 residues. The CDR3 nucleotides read TGTGCTCTTGGGGAACGTATACTGGGGGGATACCCCGATAAACTCATCTTT. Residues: CALGERILGGYPDKLIF.

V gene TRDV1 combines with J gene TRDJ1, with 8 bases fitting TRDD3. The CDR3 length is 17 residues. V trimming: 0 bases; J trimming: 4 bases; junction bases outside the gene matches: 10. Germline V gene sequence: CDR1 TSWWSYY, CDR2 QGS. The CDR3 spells CALGELIRVGGFDKLIF. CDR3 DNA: TGTGCTCTTGGGGAACTAATTCGAGTTGGGGGATTCGATAAACTCATCTTT.

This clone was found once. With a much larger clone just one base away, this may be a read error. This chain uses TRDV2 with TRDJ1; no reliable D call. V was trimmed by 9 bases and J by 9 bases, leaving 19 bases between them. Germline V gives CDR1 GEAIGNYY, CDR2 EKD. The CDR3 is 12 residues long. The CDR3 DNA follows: TGTGCCATTGCTACGACGGGGTCTGAACTCATCTTT. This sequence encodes CAIATTGSELIF.

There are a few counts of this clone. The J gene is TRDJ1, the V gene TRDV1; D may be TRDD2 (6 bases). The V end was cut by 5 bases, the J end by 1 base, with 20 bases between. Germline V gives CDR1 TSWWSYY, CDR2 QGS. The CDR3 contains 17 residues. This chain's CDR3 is CALGNLPPTCATDKLIF. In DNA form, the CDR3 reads TGTGCTCTTGGGAACCTTCCCCCGACTTGCGCCACCGATAAACTCATCTTT.

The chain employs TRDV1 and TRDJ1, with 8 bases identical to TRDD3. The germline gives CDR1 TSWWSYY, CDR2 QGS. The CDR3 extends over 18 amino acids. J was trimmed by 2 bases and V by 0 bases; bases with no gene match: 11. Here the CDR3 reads CALGELTPLNWGTDKLIF. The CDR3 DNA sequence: TGTGCTCTTGGGGAACTCACCCCTTTGAACTGGGGGACCGATAAACTCATCTTT.

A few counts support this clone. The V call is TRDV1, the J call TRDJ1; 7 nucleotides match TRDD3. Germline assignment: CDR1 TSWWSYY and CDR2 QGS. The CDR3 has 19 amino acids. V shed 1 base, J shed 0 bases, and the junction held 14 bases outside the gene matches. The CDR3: CALGEPILGIPTYTDKLIF. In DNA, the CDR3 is TGTGCTCTTGGGGAACCGATACTGGGGATCCCTACTTACACCGATAAACTCATCTTT.